Following are 31 T cell receptor beta chains from one sample sequenced in a study of beta chain features in type 1 diabetes. Findings and caveats of the study: Moderate yet significant TCRB CDR3 shortening was seen in Type 1 diabetes patients in all four CD4+ subsets.

The isolated RNA, all of it, was reverse transcribed, so expressed TCRB transcripts were what got sequenced. TCRdb's table, derived via immunoSEQ multiplex PCR, lists solely in-frame clones and lacks some. The table shows about 660,000 clones, with 11% to 15% occurring only once. Their antigens remain unidentified. Sequencing was carried out using naive CD4+ T cells from blood. The source is a young man with type 1 diabetes.

The V gene is TRBV18, the J gene TRBJ1-6; tentative D call: TRBD1 (5 bases). V was cut by 6 bases and J by 6 bases, with 15 bases left in between. Germline V gene lookup returns CDR1 KGHSH and CDR2 LQKENI. The CDR3 runs 15 residues. The CDR3 loop reads CASSRGQTVNSPLHF. In DNA, the CDR3 is TGTGCCAGCTCCCGAGGCCAGACAGTTAATTCACCCCTCCACTTT.

This clone occurred a few times. The genes are TRBV28 and TRBJ1-1; D not certain. Between the trimmed V and J ends, which lost 8 bases and 6 bases, there was a span of 13 bases. CDR1 and CDR2 from the germline V gene are MDHEN and SYDVKM. The CDR3 totals 12 residues. CDR3 residues: CASHGNLAEAFF. The DNA of the CDR3 is TGTGCCAGCCACGGCAATTTGGCTGAAGCTTTCTTT.

V is TRBV6-5 and J is TRBJ2-7, with 9 bases lining up with TRBD1. CDR1 MNHEY and CDR2 SVGAGI come from the germline V gene. The ends lost 10 bases at V and 4 bases at J; junction bases unmatched: 8. The CDR3 sequence is 13 residues long. CDR3 DNA: TGTGCCACCTCAAAACAGGGGGCGTACGAGCAGTACTTC. This sequence encodes CATSKQGAYEQYF.

In its sample, this clone was seen a few times. V and J are TRBV5-1 and TRBJ2-6; D is perhaps TRBD1 (6 bases). The CDR3 covers 18 residues. The germline CDR1 and CDR2 sequences are SGHRS and YFSETQ. Deletions cut 4 bases from V and 0 bases from J, with 17 bases between. The CDR3 spells CASSRLGDTLSGANVLTF. DNA of the CDR3: TGCGCCAGCAGCCGACTCGGGGACACCCTCTCTGGGGCCAACGTCCTGACTTTC.

This clone was seen a few times. The chain carries TRBV18 and TRBJ1-5, with 10 bases aligning to TRBD1. Per the germline V gene, CDR1 is KGHSH and CDR2 is LQKENI. The CDR3 covers 16 residues. J was trimmed by 9 bases and V by 1 base; bases with no gene match: 9. The CDR3 nucleotides read TGTGCCAGCTCACCACTTGACAGGGGGCGTCGAGGGCCCCAGCATTTT. Its translation: CASSPLDRGRRGPQHF.

The sample holds a few counts of this clone. V usage is TRBV6-4 and J usage is TRBJ2-1, with 13 positions matching TRBD2. After removal of 1 base from V and 6 bases from J, the junction contained 3 bases not matched to a gene. Germline values: CDR1 MRHNA, CDR2 SNTAGT. The CDR3 spans 16 residues. For the CDR3, the DNA is TGTGCCAGCAGTGACTTGAGGACTAGCGGGAGCAATGAGCAGTTCTTC. Translation: CASSDLRTSGSNEQFF.

In this sample, this clone turned up a few times. V and J are TRBV5-1 and TRBJ2-7, with D tentatively TRBD1 (5 bases). This CDR3 is 14 amino acids long. CDR1 SGHRS and CDR2 YFSETQ come from the germline V gene. V was shortened by 0 bases and J by 7 bases, with 14 bases between the two germline ends. The CDR3 sequence: CASSLGGLPGEQYF. The CDR3 DNA reads TGCGCCAGCAGCTTGGGGGGCCTTCCCGGAGAGCAGTACTTC.

The chain links TRBV30 to TRBJ2-3; the match to TRBD1 covers 12 bases. The CDR3 totals 13 residues. The germline V gene encodes CDR1 GTSNPN and CDR2 SVGIG (reference sequence). J gave up 4 bases and V 5 bases, and 1 base lay outside the gene matches. Written as DNA, the CDR3 is TGTGCCTGGGGGACAGGGGGCGCAGATACGCAGTATTTT. It encodes CAWGTGGADTQYF.

This chain joins TRBV4-3 and TRBJ2-1, with TRBD1 matching over 11 bases. This CDR3 has 19 residues. V shed 8 bases, J shed 7 bases, and the junction held 22 bases outside the gene matches. The V gene's germline CDR1 is LGHNA and CDR2 YSLEER. The CDR3 bases are TGCGCCAGCGCCTCCGGTTGGACAGGGGGCATTCGGTTTATTAATGAGCAGTTCTTC. Protein sequence: CASASGWTGGIRFINEQFF.

There are a few counts of this clone. V is TRBV14 and J is TRBJ2-1; TRBD1 agrees at 8 bases. CDR1 SGHDN and CDR2 FVKESK come from the germline V gene. J gave up 1 base and V 2 bases, and 4 bases lay outside the gene matches. The CDR3 sequence is 16 residues long. The CDR3 sequence: CASSQNRGFSYNEQFF. Written as DNA, the CDR3 is TGTGCCAGCAGCCAAAACAGGGGGTTTTCCTACAATGAGCAGTTCTTC.

This clone was detected a few times. This same CDR3 is encoded by further DNA sequences in the sample. The V call is TRBV9, the J call TRBJ1-5, with D perhaps matching TRBD1 (6 bases). This CDR3 comprises 15 residues. V was shortened by 0 bases and J by 2 bases, with 9 bases between the two germline ends. Looked up from germline, CDR1 is SGDLS and CDR2 is YYNGEE. The CDR3, as DNA: TGTGCCAGCAGCGTAGGAGGGGGTGGCAATCAGCCCCAGCATTTT. Translation gives CASSVGGGGNQPQHF. The full variable domain, completed using reference TRBV9 and TRBJ1-5, is DSGVTQTPKHLITATGQRVTLRCSPRSGDLSVYWYQQSLDQGLQFLIQYYNGEERAKGNILERFSAQQFPDLHSELNLSSLELGDSALYFCASSVGGGGNQPQHFGDGTRLSIL.

J is TRBJ2-7 and V is TRBV5-1; no definite D call. The germline gives CDR1 SGHRS, CDR2 YFSETQ. Trimming stripped 5 bases from V and 6 bases from J, with 15 bases between. The CDR3 runs to 13 residues. The CDR3 loop reads CASSSTSVGEQYF. The CDR3 nucleotides are TGCGCCAGCAGTTCAACGAGCGTAGGCGAGCAGTACTTC.

This clone was found a few times. The chain links TRBV7-2 to TRBJ2-7; tentatively, D is TRBD2 (5 bases). This CDR3 has 14 residues. Trimming removed 1 base from V and 3 bases from J, with 10 bases in between. The V gene's germline CDR1 is SGHTA and CDR2 FQGNSA. DNA of the CDR3: TGTGCCAGCAGCTTAGGAGCGGTCCTCTACGAGCAGTACTTC. Its translation: CASSLGAVLYEQYF.

The V gene is TRBV4-1, the J gene TRBJ2-3, with 8 nucleotides matching TRBD2. Germline assignment: CDR1 MGHRA and CDR2 YSYEKL. V was pared by 4 bases and J by 3 bases, with 9 bases of the junction left unmatched. The CDR3 spans 16 residues. The CDR3 nucleotides are TGCGCCAGCAGCCCCCATGAGCGGGAGAGGACAGATACGCAGTATTTT. It specifies CASSPHERERTDTQYF.

This clone was counted a few times. V gene TRBV4-1 combines with J gene TRBJ1-4; tentatively, D is TRBD1 (5 bases). The V end lost 3 bases, the J end lost 7 bases, and 9 bases lay between the germline ends. CDR1 is MGHRA, CDR2 YSYEKL, per germline. The CDR3 runs 13 residues. As DNA, the CDR3 is TGCGCCAGCAGCCAGCAGGGTATTGAAAAACTGTTTTTT. Amino acids: CASSQQGIEKLFF.

This clone was seen only a few times. Because the CDR3's place on the DNA is in doubt, the DNA is left out and the CDR3 is given as listed by TCRdb. This rearrangement joins TRBV19 to TRBJ2-2. Germline values: CDR1 LNHDA, CDR2 SQIVND (reference sequence). 16 amino acids form the CDR3, both terminal residues included. CDR3 residues: CASSPRVGPGTGELFF.

V gene TRBV5-1 combines with J gene TRBJ1-1, with no clear D. Germline V lookup: CDR1 SGHRS, CDR2 YFSETQ. V lost 0 bases and J lost 3, with 9 bases in between. The CDR3 is 14 amino acids. The CDR3 DNA is TGCGCCAGCAGCTTGGGCCGGACGGACACTGAAGCTTTCTTT. It codes for CASSLGRTDTEAFF.

J is TRBJ2-3 and V is TRBV6-5; D gene unclear. V lost 2 bases and J lost 2, with 14 bases in between. Germline CDR1 MNHEY, CDR2 SVGAGI. The CDR3 sequence is 16 residues long. CDR3 amino acids: CASSYGYSTATDTQYF. The CDR3 DNA is TGTGCCAGCAGTTACGGCTACAGCACTGCCACAGATACGCAGTATTTT.

This clone was counted between two and nine times. The J gene is TRBJ1-1, the V gene TRBV5-1; no reliable D call. This CDR3 region has 15 residues. In germline, CDR1 is SGHRS, CDR2 YFSETQ. The ends were cut back, 2 bases at V and 6 bases at J, with 17 bases in the middle. For the CDR3, the DNA is TGCGCCAGCAGCTTTGGTGCAGCGAAAGACGCTGAAGCTTTCTTT. Residues: CASSFGAAKDAEAFF.

This clone was seen a few times. This chain links TRBV7-9 with TRBJ2-7, with D hard to call. The length of the CDR3 is 15 residues. With 1 base removed from V and 2 bases from J, the gap between germline ends came to 12 bases. In germline, CDR1 is SEHNR, CDR2 FQNEAQ (reference sequence). The CDR3 spells CASSLGEGEAYEQYF. CDR3 in DNA: TGTGCCAGCAGCTTAGGAGAAGGTGAAGCCTACGAGCAGTACTTC.

The gene calls are TRBV7-9 and TRBJ2-5; maybe TRBD1 (5 bases). The CDR3 spans 14 residues. V was pared by 2 bases and J by 0 bases, with 7 bases between. The germline V gene encodes CDR1 SEHNR and CDR2 FQNEAQ (reference sequence). The CDR3: CASSLRGNQETQYF. CDR3 bases: TGTGCCAGCAGCTTAAGGGGCAACCAAGAGACCCAGTACTTC.

As DNA, the CDR3 is TGCAGCGTTGAAGATTTACAGGGTCTTTTAAGGAACACTGAAGCTTTCTTT. This encodes CSVEDLQGLLRNTEAFF. This chain connects TRBV29-1 to TRBJ1-1; weak D call: TRBD1 (6 bases). This CDR3 has 17 residues. Germline values: CDR1 SQVTM, CDR2 ANQGSEA. V was clipped by 0 bases and J by 1 base, with 18 bases between them.

The rearrangement joins TRBV5-4 to TRBJ2-1; D not certain. V was pared by 2 bases and J by 2 bases, with 11 bases between. The CDR3 covers 15 residues. The germline V gene has CDR1 SGHNT and CDR2 YYREEE (reference sequence). CDR3 in amino acids: CASSFEEGTYNEQFF. The CDR3 region has the DNA TGTGCCAGCAGCTTTGAAGAAGGGACCTACAATGAGCAGTTCTTC.

This clone was seen a handful of times. The chain joins TRBV30 to TRBJ2-3, with 8 bases identical to TRBD1. The germline V gene has CDR1 GTSNPN and CDR2 SVGIG (reference sequence). The ends lost 3 bases at V and 4 bases at J; junction bases unmatched: 12. CDR3 size: 16 residues. In DNA, the CDR3 is TGTGCCTGGAGCGTCCTGCGACAGGGGAACGCAGATACGCAGTATTTT. Its protein product is CAWSVLRQGNADTQYF.

This clone was counted between two and nine times. The V and J genes are TRBV5-1 and TRBJ2-7; D is perhaps TRBD1 or TRBD2 (5 bases each). Trimming took 3 bases from V and 3 from J, leaving 10 bases between them. The CDR3 covers 13 residues. Germline V lookup: CDR1 SGHRS, CDR2 YFSETQ. CDR3 protein: CASSSGASYEQYF. In nucleotides, the CDR3 is TGCGCCAGCAGCTCCGGGGCCAGCTACGAGCAGTACTTC.

This clone has a handful of counts. This chain links TRBV4-1 with TRBJ2-1; a possible D gene is TRBD2 (7 bases). Germline CDR1 is MGHRA and CDR2 is YSYEKL. V shed 1 base and J shed 6 bases, with 16 bases lying between them. The CDR3 totals 16 residues. The chain's CDR3 is CASSQVQGGSLNEQFF. In nucleotides, the CDR3 is TGCGCCAGCAGCCAAGTACAGGGAGGGTCCCTCAATGAGCAGTTCTTC.

This clone was seen more than once but under ten times. The chain links TRBV29-1 to TRBJ2-7, with no clear D. Germline CDR1 SQVTM, CDR2 ANQGSEA. CDR3 length equals 11 residues. V shed 4 bases and J shed 3 bases, with 7 bases lying between them. The CDR3 spells CSVVKGYEQYF. The CDR3, as DNA: TGCAGCGTTGTGAAGGGCTACGAGCAGTACTTC.

This sequence joins TRBV4-3 and TRBJ2-3; 8 nucleotides agree with TRBD1. The trim removed 1 base at V and 3 bases at J, leaving 15 bases unmatched. From germline, CDR1 is LGHNA and CDR2 YSLEER. This CDR3 has 19 residues. CDR3 region: CASSQARWGTGYGTDTQYF. The DNA of the CDR3 is TGCGCCAGCAGCCAAGCTAGATGGGGGACAGGCTACGGGACAGATACGCAGTATTTT.

V and J are TRBV30 and TRBJ2-1; no reliable D call. V was trimmed by 2 bases and J by 8 bases, leaving 19 bases between them. In germline, CDR1 is GTSNPN, CDR2 SVGIG (reference sequence). The CDR3 is 15 residues long. The CDR3: CAWSFSPIVRHEQFF. The CDR3 nucleotides are TGTGCCTGGAGTTTTTCTCCGATCGTCCGTCATGAGCAGTTCTTC. Full variable domain (missing parts from reference TRBV30 and TRBJ2-1): SQTIHQWPATLVQPVGSPLSLECTVEGTSNPNLYWYRQAAGRGLQLLFYSVGIGQISSEVPQNLSASRPQDRQFILSSKKLLLSDSGFYLCAWSFSPIVRHEQFFGPGTRLTVL.

In this sample, this clone turned up a few times. This chain's CDR3 is CASKRGSPAYEQYF. For the CDR3, the DNA is TGTGCCAGCAAGAGGGGGAGTCCCGCCTACGAGCAGTACTTC. The chain uses TRBV25-1 and TRBJ2-7, with a possible D match to TRBD1 (6 bases). The ends were cut back, 7 bases at V and 2 bases at J, with 15 bases in the middle. Germline loops: CDR1 MGHDK, CDR2 SYGVNS. There are 14 residues in the CDR3.

Note on this clone: Other DNA sequences in the sample encode the same CDR3. The chain couples TRBV29-1 to TRBJ2-7; 8 nucleotides align to TRBD1. V shed 7 bases and J 2 bases; nucleotides not matched to a gene: 4. The CDR3 runs 12 residues. Per germline, CDR1 SQVTM and CDR2 ANQGSEA. The CDR3 reads CSGRDRTYEQYF. The CDR3 DNA reads as TGCAGCGGCCGGGACAGGACCTACGAGCAGTACTTC.